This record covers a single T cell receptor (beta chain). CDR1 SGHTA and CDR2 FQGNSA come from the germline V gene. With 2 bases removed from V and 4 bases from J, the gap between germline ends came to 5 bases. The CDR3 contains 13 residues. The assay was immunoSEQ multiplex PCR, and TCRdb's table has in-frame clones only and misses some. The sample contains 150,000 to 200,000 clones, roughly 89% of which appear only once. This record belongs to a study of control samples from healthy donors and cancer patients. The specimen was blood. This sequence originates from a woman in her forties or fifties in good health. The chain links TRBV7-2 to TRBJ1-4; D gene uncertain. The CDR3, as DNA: TGTGCCAGCAGCTTAAACAGTAATGAAAAACTGTTTTTT. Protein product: CASSLNSNEKLFF.